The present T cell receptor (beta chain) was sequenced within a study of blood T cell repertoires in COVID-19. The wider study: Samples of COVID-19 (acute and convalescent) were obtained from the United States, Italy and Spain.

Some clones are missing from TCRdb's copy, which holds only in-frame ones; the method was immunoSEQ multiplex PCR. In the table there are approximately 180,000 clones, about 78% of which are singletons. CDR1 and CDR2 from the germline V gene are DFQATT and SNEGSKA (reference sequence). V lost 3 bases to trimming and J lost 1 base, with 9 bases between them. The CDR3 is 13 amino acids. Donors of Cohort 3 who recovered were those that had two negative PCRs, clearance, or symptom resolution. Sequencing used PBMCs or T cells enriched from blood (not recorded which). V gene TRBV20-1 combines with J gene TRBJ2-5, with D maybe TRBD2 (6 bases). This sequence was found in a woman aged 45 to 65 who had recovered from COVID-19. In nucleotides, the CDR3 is TGCAGTGCTAGTAGCGGAGTCCAAGAGACCCAGTACTTC. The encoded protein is CSASSGVQETQYF.